Below are 20 T cell receptor beta chains sequenced from a single sample in a study of T cell responses to AZD1222 COVID-19 vaccine. Sequenced by immunoSEQ multiplex PCR; TCRdb stores in-frame clones only, minus some. The sample lists fewer than 130,000 clones, approximately 90% occurring once. The material was peripheral blood, obtained on day 0 of AZD1222 vaccination. The receptors originated from an adult in good health.

This chain uses TRBV18 with TRBJ1-1; D is unclear. Germline loops: CDR1 KGHSH, CDR2 LQKENI. V was shortened by 2 bases and J by 0 bases, with 19 bases between the two germline ends. The CDR3 runs 18 residues. The CDR3 DNA is TGTGCCAGCTCACCAAACGGGGTTGGGGTCCCAATGAACACTGAAGCTTTCTTT. Protein product: CASSPNGVGVPMNTEAFF.

The gene calls are TRBV4-1 and TRBJ1-5; D unresolved. Trimming left V 4 bases short and J 2 bases short, with 12 bases between. The CDR3 is 15 residues long. CDR1 is MGHRA and CDR2 is YSYEKL in the germline V gene. CDR3 protein: CASSLLPGGNQPQHF. The DNA of the CDR3 is TGCGCCAGCAGCCTTCTACCCGGGGGCAATCAGCCCCAGCATTTT.

The CDR3 is CASSLQGTANYEQYF. CDR3 DNA sequence: TGTGCCAGCAGTTTACAGGGGACAGCTAACTACGAGCAGTACTTC. This chain connects TRBV27 to TRBJ2-7; 7 bases align to TRBD1. This CDR3 has 15 amino acids. The V gene end was trimmed by 2 bases and the J gene end by 3 bases; junction bases not matched to a gene: 7. Germline loops: CDR1 MNHEY, CDR2 SMNVEV (reference sequence).

CDR3 amino acids: CASRPGTSGRTDTQYF. The CDR3 bases are TGCGCCAGCAGACCCGGGACTAGCGGGAGGACGGATACGCAGTATTTT. This sequence joins TRBV5-1 and TRBJ2-3; 15 bases are a match to TRBD2. The CDR3 sequence is 16 residues long. Germline V CDR1 and CDR2: SGHRS, YFSETQ. V dropped 5 bases and J dropped 6; count of bases not matched to a gene: 7.

The chain employs TRBV4-1 and TRBJ2-7; TRBD1 agrees at 7 bases. The CDR3 extends over 15 amino acids. CDR1 is MGHRA and CDR2 is YSYEKL in the germline V gene. V shed 5 bases, J shed 0 bases, and the junction held 7 bases outside the gene matches. DNA for the CDR3: TGCGCCAGCAGCAGACGGGACAGTAGCTCCTACGAGCAGTACTTC. Translating gives CASSRRDSSSYEQYF.

This clone was counted once. V gene TRBV29-1 combines with J gene TRBJ2-7, with a tentative D call TRBD1 (5 bases). The CDR3 is 12 residues long. V was cut by 3 bases and J by 0 bases, with 6 bases left in between. Germline V gene data show CDR1 as SQVTM and CDR2 as ANQGSEA. The CDR3 sequence is CSVEDNSYEQYF. In DNA form, the CDR3 reads TGCAGCGTTGAGGACAACTCCTACGAGCAGTACTTC.

The chain couples TRBV2 to TRBJ1-5; a possible D gene is TRBD1 (6 bases). Per the germline V gene, CDR1 is SNHLY and CDR2 is FYNNEI. This CDR3 contains 13 residues. Trimming removed 4 bases from V and 6 bases from J, with 10 bases in between. The CDR3 loop is CASSGQGFQPQHF. CDR3 DNA sequence: TGTGCCAGCAGTGGGCAGGGGTTTCAGCCCCAGCATTTT.

This sequence joins TRBV24-1 and TRBJ1-2; 7 nucleotides match TRBD1. J lost 2 bases, V lost 4 bases, and 3 bases had no gene match. The CDR3 covers 14 residues. Per germline, CDR1 KGHDR and CDR2 SFDVKD. CDR3 bases: TGTGCCACCAGTGAGACAGGGCTGAACTATGGCTACACCTTC. Its protein product is CATSETGLNYGYTF.

This rearrangement joins TRBV5-1 to TRBJ1-1; 9 bases align to TRBD1. Germline V gene sequence: CDR1 SGHRS, CDR2 YFSETQ. The trim removed 4 bases at V and 0 bases at J, leaving 4 bases unmatched. This CDR3 has 15 residues. The CDR3 loop reads CASSIGTGMNTEAFF. The CDR3 DNA is TGCGCCAGCAGCATCGGGACAGGGATGAACACTGAAGCTTTCTTT.

This chain connects TRBV3-1 (or the pseudogene TRBV3-2) to TRBJ2-7; D call uncertain. This CDR3 comprises 15 residues. Germline V gene data show CDR1 as LGHDT and CDR2 as YNNKEL (reference sequence). V lost 3 bases and J lost 5, with 17 bases in between. The DNA for the CDR3 is TGTGCCAGCAGCCAGTCTGCCCCTCCCTGGGACGAGCAGTACTTC. It specifies CASSQSAPPWDEQYF.

This chain uses TRBV2 with TRBJ2-1; 12 bases map to TRBD2. The CDR3 length is 15 residues. With V trimmed by 2 bases and J by 9 bases, 5 bases remained unmatched. CDR1 is SNHLY and CDR2 is FYNNEI in the germline V gene. The CDR3, as DNA: TGTGCCAGCAGTGAACTAGCGGGAGGGCGTGGTGAGCAGTTCTTC. Encoded protein: CASSELAGGRGEQFF.

The rearrangement joins TRBV18 to TRBJ1-3; D ambiguous. Trimming shortened V by 2 bases and J by 1 base, and 6 bases separated the two germline ends. The CDR3 extends over 14 amino acids. Germline lookup yields CDR1 KGHSH and CDR2 LQKENI. The CDR3 DNA sequence: TGTGCCAGCTCACCAGCAAGGTCTGGAAACACCATATATTTT. Its protein is CASSPARSGNTIYF.

The chain joins TRBV7-8 to TRBJ2-7; 7 bases fit TRBD1. This CDR3 is built from 16 residues. The J segment lost 7 bases and the V segment lost 0 bases, leaving 12 bases of the junction unmatched. Per germline, CDR1 SGHVS and CDR2 FQNEAQ. DNA of the CDR3: TGTGCCAGCAGCTTAGCAGCTTGGACAGGTTTGGGTGAGCAGTACTTC. As protein: CASSLAAWTGLGEQYF.

The gene calls are TRBV20-1 and TRBJ2-1; possibly TRBD2 for D (5 bases). V lost 3 bases, J lost 5 bases, and 14 bases lay in between. Germline CDR1 and CDR2: DFQATT and SNEGSKA (reference sequence). The CDR3 loop spans 14 amino acids. CDR3 residues: CSASGGAVNNEQFF. The CDR3 bases are TGCAGTGCTAGTGGTGGAGCGGTGAACAATGAGCAGTTCTTC.

The genes are TRBV30 and TRBJ2-1; 12 bases match TRBD1. Trimming took 4 bases from V and 7 from J; bases not matched to a gene: 8. This CDR3 spans 15 amino acids. The germline gives CDR1 GTSNPN, CDR2 SVGIG (reference sequence). CDR3 DNA: TGTGCCTGGAACGCCGGGACAGGGGGCAGGAATGAGCAGTTCTTC. It codes for CAWNAGTGGRNEQFF.

The CDR3 bases are TGCGCCAGCAGTGTCCACACAGGGGGCACTGAAGCTTTCTTT. This gives the protein CASSVHTGGTEAFF. V is TRBV10-1 and J is TRBJ1-1; 8 nucleotides line up with TRBD1. The CDR3 loop spans 14 amino acids. The junction had 5 bases not matched to a gene; V was cut back by 4 bases and J by 4 bases. The germline gives CDR1 WNHNN, CDR2 SYGVQD (reference sequence).

The rearrangement links TRBV19 to TRBJ1-5; TRBD1 might be the D (5 bases). The CDR3 covers 15 residues. The germline V gene has CDR1 LNHDA and CDR2 SQIVND (reference sequence). V lost 6 bases to trimming and J lost 5 bases, with 17 bases between them. The CDR3 reads CASRTEGQGDQPQHF. CDR3 coding DNA: TGTGCCAGTAGGACCGAAGGCCAGGGTGATCAGCCCCAGCATTTT.

V gene TRBV7-8 combines with J gene TRBJ1-1, with 8 bases that match TRBD1. Germline loops: CDR1 SGHVS, CDR2 FQNEAQ. Germline trimming cut 4 bases from V and 11 bases from J; bases unmatched to any gene: 12. This CDR3 region has 14 residues. The CDR3 DNA is TGTGCCAGCAGCTATCAAACAGGGGGTCTCGGGGCTTTCTTT. Amino acid sequence: CASSYQTGGLGAFF.

This clone was counted once. This chain joins TRBV11-2 and TRBJ2-3; D is unclear. This CDR3 has 13 residues. Trimming removed 5 bases from V and 2 bases from J, with 8 bases in between. Looked up from germline, CDR1 is SGHAT and CDR2 is FQNNGV. CDR3 residues: CASSLRITDTQYF. CDR3 DNA sequence: TGTGCCAGCAGCCTCAGGATCACAGATACGCAGTATTTT.

This rearrangement joins TRBV9 to TRBJ1-2; D is undetermined. The germline V gene has CDR1 SGDLS and CDR2 YYNGEE. The CDR3 length is 13 residues. Trimming took off 1 base at V and 4 bases at J, with 8 bases between the two ends. This CDR3 is CASSVQEGYGYTF. CDR3 in DNA: TGTGCCAGCAGCGTACAGGAGGGCTATGGCTACACCTTC.